Below, one T cell receptor beta chain is given with its context. Its antigen is unknown. The table came from immunoSEQ multiplex PCR; TCRdb's copy has only in-frame clones and leaves some out. The data contain fewer than 200,000 clones, approximately 89% of them singletons. The V and J ends lost 2 bases and 3 bases, in that order; junction bases with no gene match: 15. Germline V gives CDR1 LNHNV, CDR2 YYDKDF (reference sequence). The CDR3 has 22 residues. These data originate in a study of T cell responses to AZD1222 COVID-19 vaccine. Study results and caveats: The sample set comprised mostly white British donors with more females, and clonal diversity was possibly underestimated. Spike-wide coverage was observed for vaccine-associated CD4 TCRs, with dominant responses at 160-218 and 743-854.

The sequence derives from an adult who received the AZD1222 COVID-19 vaccine. The rearrangement uses TRBV15 and TRBJ2-2; TRBD2 matches at 16 bases. The source was peripheral blood, collected 28 days after the second AZD1222 dose. CDR3 sequence (DNA): TGTGCCACCAGCAGATGGAAAGCCTCGGGACTAGCGGGAGGGCCCGACACCGGGGAGCTGTTTTTT. Amino acid sequence: CATSRWKASGLAGGPDTGELFF. Using reference TRBV15 and TRBJ2-2 for the parts outside the CDR3, the full variable domain is DAMVIQNPRYQVTQFGKPVTLSCSQTLNHNVMYWYQQKSSQAPKLLFHYYDKDFNNEADTPDNFQSRRPNTSFCFLDIRSPGLGDTAMYLCATSRWKASGLAGGPDTGELFFGEGSRLTVL.